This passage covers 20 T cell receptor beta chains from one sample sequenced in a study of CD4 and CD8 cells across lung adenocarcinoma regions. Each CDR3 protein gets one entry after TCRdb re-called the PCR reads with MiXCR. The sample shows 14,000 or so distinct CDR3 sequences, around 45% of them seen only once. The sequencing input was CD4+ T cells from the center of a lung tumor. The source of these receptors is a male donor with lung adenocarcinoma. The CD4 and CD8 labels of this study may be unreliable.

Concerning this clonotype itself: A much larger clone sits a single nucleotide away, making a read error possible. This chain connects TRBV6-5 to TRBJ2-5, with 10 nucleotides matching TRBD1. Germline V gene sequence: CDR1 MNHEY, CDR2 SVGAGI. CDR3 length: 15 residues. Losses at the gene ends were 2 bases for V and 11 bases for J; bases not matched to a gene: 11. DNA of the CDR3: TGTGCCAGCAGTTACGAGGGACAGGGGTTTTATGAGCAGTACTTC. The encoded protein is CASSYEGQGFYEQYF.

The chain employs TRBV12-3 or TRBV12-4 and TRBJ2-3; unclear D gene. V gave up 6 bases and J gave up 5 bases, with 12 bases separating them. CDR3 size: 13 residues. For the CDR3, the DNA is TGTGCCAGCAGCCAGACCGAGGTAGATACGCAGTATTTT. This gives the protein CASSQTEVDTQYF.

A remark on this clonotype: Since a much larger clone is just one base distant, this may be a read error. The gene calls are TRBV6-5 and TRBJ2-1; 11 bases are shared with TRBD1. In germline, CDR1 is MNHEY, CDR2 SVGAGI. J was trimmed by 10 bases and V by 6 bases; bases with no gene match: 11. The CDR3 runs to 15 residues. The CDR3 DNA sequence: TGTGCCAGCAGCTATGGGACAGGGGGACACTACGAGCAGTTCTTC. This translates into CASSYGTGGHYEQFF.

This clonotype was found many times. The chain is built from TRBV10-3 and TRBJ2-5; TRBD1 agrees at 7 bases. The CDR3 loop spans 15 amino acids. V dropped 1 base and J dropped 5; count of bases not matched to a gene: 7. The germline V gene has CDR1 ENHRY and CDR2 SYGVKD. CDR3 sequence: CAISEFQDRRETQYF. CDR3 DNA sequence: TGTGCCATCAGTGAGTTTCAGGACAGGCGGGAGACCCAGTACTTC.

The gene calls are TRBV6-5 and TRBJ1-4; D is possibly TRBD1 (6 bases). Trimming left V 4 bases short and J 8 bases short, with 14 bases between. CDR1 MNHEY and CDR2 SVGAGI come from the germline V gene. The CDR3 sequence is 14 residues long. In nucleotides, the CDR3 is TGTGCCAGCAGTTTCTCACAGGGTCGGGAAAAACTGTTTTTT. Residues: CASSFSQGREKLFF.

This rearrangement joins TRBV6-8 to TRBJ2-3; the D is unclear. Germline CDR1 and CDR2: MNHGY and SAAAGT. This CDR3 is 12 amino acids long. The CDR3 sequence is CVQAVSTDTQYF. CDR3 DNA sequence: TGTGTCCAGGCGGTGAGCACAGATACGCAGTATTTT.

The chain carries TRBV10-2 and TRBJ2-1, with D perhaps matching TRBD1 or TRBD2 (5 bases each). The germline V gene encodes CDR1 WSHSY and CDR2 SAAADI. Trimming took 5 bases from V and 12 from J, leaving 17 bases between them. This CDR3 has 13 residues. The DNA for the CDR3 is TGCGCCAGCAGTTCCGGGACCAGCATTGGGCAGTTCTTC. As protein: CASSSGTSIGQFF.

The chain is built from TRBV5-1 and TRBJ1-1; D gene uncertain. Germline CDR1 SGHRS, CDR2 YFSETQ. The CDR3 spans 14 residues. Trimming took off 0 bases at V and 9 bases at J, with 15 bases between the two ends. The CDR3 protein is CASSLDRGRSKAFF. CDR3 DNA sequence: TGCGCCAGCAGCTTGGATCGTGGCAGGTCCAAAGCTTTCTTT.

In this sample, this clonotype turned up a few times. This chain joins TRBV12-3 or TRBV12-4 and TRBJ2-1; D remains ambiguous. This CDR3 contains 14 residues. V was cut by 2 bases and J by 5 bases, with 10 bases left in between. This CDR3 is CASSLLRANNEQFF. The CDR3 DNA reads TGTGCCAGCAGTTTATTGAGAGCCAACAATGAGCAGTTCTTC.

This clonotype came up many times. The CDR3 is CASSPNPMNTEAFF. Here the CDR3 DNA reads TGTGCCAGCAGTCCTAATCCAATGAACACTGAAGCTTTCTTT. V gene TRBV6-1 combines with J gene TRBJ1-1; D is unresolved. The CDR3 has 14 residues. Trimming took off 5 bases at V and 0 bases at J, with 10 bases between the two ends. Germline loops: CDR1 MNHNS, CDR2 SASEGT.

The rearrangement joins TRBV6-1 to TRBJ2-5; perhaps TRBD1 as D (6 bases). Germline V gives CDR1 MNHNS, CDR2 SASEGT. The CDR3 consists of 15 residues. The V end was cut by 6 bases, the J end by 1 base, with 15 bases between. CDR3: CASRKTGSIQETQYF. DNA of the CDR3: TGTGCCAGCAGAAAGACAGGCTCGATCCAAGAGACCCAGTACTTC.

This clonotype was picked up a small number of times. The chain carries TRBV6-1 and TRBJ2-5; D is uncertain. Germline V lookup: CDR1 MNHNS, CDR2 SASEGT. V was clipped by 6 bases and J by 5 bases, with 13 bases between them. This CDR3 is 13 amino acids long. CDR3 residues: CASSGQGSETQYF. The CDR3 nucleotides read TGTGCCAGCAGCGGGCAAGGGTCTGAGACCCAGTACTTC.

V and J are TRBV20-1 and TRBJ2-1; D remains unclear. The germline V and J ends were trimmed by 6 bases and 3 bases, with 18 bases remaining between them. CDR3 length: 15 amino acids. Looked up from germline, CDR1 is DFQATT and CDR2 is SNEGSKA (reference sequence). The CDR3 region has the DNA TGCAGTGCCCATTCACTGGGCAGAGACTACAATGAGCAGTTCTTC. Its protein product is CSAHSLGRDYNEQFF.

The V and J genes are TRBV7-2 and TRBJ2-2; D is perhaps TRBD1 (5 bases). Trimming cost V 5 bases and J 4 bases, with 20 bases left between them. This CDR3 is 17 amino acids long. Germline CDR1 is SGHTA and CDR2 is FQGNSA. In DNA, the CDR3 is TGTGCCAGCAGCAAACAATTCAGGGAAAGTGGCACCGGGGAGCTGTTTTTT. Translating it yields CASSKQFRESGTGELFF.

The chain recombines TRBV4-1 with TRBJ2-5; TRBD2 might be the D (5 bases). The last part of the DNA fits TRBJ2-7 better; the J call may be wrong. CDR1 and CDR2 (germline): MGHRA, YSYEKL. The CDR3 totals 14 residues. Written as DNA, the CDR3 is TGCGCCAGCAGCCAAGTTCCGGGGTTAGGCGAGCAGTACTTC. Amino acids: CASSQVPGLGEQYF.

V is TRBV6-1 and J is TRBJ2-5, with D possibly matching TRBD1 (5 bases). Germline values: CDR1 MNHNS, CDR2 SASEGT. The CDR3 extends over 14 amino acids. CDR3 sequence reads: CAGRGRRATDTQYF. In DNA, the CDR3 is TGTGCGGGGCGTGGGCGCCGGGCCACAGATACCCAGTACTTC.

The CDR3 protein is CASLTEQYF. In nucleotides, the CDR3 is TGTGCCAGCCTGACGGAGCAGTACTTC. The rearrangement uses TRBV27 and TRBJ2-7; no clear D. V gave up 8 bases and J gave up 7 bases, with 6 bases separating them. This CDR3 has 9 amino acids. Germline V gene lookup returns CDR1 MNHEY and CDR2 SMNVEV (reference sequence).

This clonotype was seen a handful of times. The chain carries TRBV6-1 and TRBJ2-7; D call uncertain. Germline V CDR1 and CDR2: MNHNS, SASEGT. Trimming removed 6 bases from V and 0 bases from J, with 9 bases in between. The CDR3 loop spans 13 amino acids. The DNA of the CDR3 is TGTGCCAGCAGGGACGGAAACTCCTACGAGCAGTACTTC. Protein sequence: CASRDGNSYEQYF.

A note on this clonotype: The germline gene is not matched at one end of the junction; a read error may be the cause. For the CDR3, the DNA is TGTGCCAGCCAGGCAGTGACCAGAGATGAGCAGTACTTT. Amino acids: CASQAVTRDEQYF. This chain connects TRBV6-1 to TRBJ2-1; D is undetermined. CDR1 and CDR2 (germline): MNHNS, SASEGT. The CDR3 runs 13 residues.

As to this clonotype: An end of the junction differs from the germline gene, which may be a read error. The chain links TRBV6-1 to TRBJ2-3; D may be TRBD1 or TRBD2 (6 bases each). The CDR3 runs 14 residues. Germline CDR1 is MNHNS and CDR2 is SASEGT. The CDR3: CASRAGRDTDTQYF. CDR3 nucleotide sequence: TGTGCCAGCAGGGCGGGGCGGGACACAGACACGCAGTATTTC.